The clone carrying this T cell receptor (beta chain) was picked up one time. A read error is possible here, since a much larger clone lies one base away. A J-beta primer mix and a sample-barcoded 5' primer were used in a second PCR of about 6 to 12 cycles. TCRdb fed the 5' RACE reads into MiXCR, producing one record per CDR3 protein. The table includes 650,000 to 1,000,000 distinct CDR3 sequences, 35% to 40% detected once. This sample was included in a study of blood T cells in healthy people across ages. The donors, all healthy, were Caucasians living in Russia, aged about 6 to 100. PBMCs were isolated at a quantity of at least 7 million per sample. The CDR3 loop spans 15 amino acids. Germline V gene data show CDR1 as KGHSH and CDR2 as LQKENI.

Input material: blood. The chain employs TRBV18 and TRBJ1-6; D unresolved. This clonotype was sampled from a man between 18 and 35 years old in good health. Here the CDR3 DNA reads TGTGCCAGCTCACCCGAGAGCTCCTATAATTCACCCCCCCACTTT. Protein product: CASSPESSYNSPPHF. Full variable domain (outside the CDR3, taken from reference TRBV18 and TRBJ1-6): NAGVMQNPRHLVRRRGQEARLRCSPMKGHSHVYWYRQLPEEGLKFMVYLQKENIIDESGMPKERFSAEFPKEGPSILRIQQVVRGDSAAYFCASSPESSYNSPPHFGNGTRLTVT.